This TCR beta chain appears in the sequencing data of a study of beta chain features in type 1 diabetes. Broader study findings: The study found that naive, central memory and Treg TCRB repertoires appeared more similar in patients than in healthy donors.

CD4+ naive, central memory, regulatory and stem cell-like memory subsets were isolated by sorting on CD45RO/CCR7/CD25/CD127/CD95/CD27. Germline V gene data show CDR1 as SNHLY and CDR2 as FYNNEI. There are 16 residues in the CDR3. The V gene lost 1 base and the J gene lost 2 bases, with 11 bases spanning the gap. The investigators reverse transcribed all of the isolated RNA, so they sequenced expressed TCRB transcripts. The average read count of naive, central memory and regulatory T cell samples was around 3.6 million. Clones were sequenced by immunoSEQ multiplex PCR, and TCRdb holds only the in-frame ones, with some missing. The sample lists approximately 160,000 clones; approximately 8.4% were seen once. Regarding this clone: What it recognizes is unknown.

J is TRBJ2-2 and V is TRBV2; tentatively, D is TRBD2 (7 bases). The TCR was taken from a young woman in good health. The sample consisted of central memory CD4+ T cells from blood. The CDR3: CASSEVGGANTGELFF. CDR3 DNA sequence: TGTGCCAGCAGTGAAGTGGGGGGGGCAAACACCGGGGAGCTGTTTTTT.